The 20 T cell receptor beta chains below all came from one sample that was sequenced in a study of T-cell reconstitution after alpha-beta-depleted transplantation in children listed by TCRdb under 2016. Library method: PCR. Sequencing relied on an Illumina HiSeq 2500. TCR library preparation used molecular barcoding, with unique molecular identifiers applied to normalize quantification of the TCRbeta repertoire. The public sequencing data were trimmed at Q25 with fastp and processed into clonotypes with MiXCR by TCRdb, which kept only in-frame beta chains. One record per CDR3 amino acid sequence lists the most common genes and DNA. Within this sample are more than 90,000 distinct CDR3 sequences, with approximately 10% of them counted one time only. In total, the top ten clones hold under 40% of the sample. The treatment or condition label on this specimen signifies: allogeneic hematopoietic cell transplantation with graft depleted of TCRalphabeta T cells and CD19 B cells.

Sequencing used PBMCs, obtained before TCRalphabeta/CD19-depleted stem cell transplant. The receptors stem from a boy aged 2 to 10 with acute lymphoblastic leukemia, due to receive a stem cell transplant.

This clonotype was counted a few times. CDR3 loop: CASSFGTGGDEQYF. Written as DNA, the CDR3 is TGCGCCAGCAGCTTTGGGACAGGGGGCGATGAGCAGTACTTC. V and J are TRBV5-1 and TRBJ2-7; TRBD1 matches 12 bases. V shed 2 bases, J shed 7 bases, and the junction held 4 bases outside the gene matches. Germline CDR1 reads SGHRS; CDR2 reads YFSETQ. This CDR3 contains 14 residues.

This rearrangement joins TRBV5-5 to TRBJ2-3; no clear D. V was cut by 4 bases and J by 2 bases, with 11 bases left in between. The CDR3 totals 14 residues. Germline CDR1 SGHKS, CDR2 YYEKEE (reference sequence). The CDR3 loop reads CASSPSTFTDTQYF. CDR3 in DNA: TGTGCCAGCAGCCCCTCCACCTTCACAGATACGCAGTATTTT. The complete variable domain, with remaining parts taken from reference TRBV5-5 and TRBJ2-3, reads DAGVTQSPTHLIKTRGQQVTLRCSPISGHKSVSWYQQVLGQGPQFIFQYYEKEERGRGNFPDRFSARQFPNYSSELNVNALLLGDSALYLCASSPSTFTDTQYFGPGTRLTVL.

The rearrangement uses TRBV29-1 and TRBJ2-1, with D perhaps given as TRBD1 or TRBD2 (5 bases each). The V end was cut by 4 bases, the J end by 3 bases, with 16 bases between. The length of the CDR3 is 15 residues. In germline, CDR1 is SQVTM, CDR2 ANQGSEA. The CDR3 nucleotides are TGCAGCGTTGGGGGGACGAGGGACGGCTACAATGAGCAGTTCTTC. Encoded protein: CSVGGTRDGYNEQFF.

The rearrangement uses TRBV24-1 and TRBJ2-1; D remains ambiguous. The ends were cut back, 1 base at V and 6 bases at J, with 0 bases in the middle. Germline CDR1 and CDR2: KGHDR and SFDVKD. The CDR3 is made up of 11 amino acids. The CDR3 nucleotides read TGTGCCACCAGTGATTTCAATGAGCAGTTCTTC. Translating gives CATSDFNEQFF.

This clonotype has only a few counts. The CDR3 sequence is CSVESRQGELSNGYTF. The CDR3 nucleotides read TGCAGCGTCGAGAGCCGACAGGGAGAACTTAGTAATGGCTACACCTTC. This chain joins TRBV29-1 and TRBJ1-2; 7 bases align to TRBD1. Looked up from germline, CDR1 is SQVTM and CDR2 is ANQGSEA. The CDR3 consists of 16 residues. Trimming at V came to 6 bases and at J to 6 bases, leaving 19 bases not matched to a gene.

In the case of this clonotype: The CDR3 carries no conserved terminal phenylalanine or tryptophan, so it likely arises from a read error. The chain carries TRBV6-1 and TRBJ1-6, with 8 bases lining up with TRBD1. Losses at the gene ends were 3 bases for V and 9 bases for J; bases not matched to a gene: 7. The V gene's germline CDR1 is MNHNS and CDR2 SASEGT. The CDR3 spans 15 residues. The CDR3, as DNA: TGTGCCAGCAGTGATGCCGGGACAGGCCCTTCACCCCTCCACTAT. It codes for CASSDAGTGPSPLHY.

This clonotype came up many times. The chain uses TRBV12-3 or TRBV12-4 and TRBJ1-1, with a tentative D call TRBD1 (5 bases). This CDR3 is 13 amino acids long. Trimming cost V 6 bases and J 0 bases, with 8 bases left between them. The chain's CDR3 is CASSWGMNTEAFF. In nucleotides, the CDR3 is TGTGCCAGCAGCTGGGGGATGAACACTGAAGCTTTCTTT.

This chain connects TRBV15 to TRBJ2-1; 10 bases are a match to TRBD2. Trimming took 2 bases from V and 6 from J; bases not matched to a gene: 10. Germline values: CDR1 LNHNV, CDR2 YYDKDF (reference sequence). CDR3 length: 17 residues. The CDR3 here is CATSRPTTSGRANEQFF. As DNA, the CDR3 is TGTGCCACCAGCAGACCCACCACCAGCGGGAGGGCCAATGAGCAGTTCTTC.

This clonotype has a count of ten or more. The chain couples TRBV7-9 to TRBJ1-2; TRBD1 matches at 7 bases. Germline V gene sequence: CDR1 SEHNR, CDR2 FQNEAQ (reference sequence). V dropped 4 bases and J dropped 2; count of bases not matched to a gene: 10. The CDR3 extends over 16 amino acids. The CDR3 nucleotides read TGTGCCAGCAGCTCACCTAGGGCAGGGGGGAACTATGGCTACACCTTC. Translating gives CASSSPRAGGNYGYTF.

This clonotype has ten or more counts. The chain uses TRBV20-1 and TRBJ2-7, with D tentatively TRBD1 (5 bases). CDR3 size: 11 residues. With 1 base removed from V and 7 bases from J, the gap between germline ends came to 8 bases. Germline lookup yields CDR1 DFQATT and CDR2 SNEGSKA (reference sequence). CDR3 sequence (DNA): TGCAGTGCTAGAGCAGGGCTTGAGCAGTACTTC. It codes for CSARAGLEQYF.

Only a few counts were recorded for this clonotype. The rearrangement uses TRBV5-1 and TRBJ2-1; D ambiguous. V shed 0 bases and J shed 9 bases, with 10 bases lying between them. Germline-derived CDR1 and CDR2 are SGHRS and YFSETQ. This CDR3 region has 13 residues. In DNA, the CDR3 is TGCGCCAGCAGCTTGGCCTTGGCAACTGAGCAGTTCTTC. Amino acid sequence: CASSLALATEQFF.

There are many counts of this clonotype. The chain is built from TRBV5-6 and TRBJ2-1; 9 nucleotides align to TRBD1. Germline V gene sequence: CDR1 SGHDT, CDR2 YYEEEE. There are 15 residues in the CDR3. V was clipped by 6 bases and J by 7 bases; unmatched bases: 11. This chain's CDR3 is CASTYRDRVRNEQFF. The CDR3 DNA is TGTGCCAGCACCTACCGGGACAGGGTTCGGAATGAGCAGTTCTTC.

The CDR3 DNA sequence: TGTGCCATAAGGAGGGAATCCGGGGAGCTGTTTTTT. The encoded protein is CAIRRESGELFF. The rearrangement joins TRBV10-3 to TRBJ2-2, with D perhaps TRBD2 (6 bases). From germline, CDR1 is ENHRY and CDR2 SYGVKD. This CDR3 region has 12 residues. Trimming cost V 9 bases and J 6 bases, with 11 bases left between them.

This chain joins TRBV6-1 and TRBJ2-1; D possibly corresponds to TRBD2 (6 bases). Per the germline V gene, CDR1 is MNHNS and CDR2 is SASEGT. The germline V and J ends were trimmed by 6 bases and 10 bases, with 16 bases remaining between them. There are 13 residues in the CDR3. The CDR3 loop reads CASSNGGRAEQFF. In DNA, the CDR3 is TGTGCCAGCAGCAACGGGGGAAGGGCCGAGCAGTTCTTC.

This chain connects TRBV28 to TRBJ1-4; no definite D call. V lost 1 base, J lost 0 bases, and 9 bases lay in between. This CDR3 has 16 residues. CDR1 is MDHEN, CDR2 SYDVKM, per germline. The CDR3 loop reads CASSLSGTATNEKLFF. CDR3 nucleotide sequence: TGTGCCAGCAGTTTATCAGGAACAGCAACTAATGAAAAACTGTTTTTT.

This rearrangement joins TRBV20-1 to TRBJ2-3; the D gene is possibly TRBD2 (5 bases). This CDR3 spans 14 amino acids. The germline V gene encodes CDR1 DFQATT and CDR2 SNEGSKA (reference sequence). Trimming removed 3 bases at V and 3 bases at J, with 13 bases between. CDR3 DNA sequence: TGCAGTGCTAGTAGGAGGCGGGTTACAGATACGCAGTATTTT. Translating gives CSASRRRVTDTQYF.

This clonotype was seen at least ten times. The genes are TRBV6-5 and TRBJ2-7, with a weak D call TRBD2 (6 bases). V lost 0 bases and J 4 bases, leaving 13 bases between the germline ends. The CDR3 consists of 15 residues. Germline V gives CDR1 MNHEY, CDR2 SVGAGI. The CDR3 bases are TGTGCCAGCAGTTACTCCTTGCGGGACGCATACGAGCAGTACTTC. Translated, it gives CASSYSLRDAYEQYF.

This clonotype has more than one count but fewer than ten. CDR3 bases: TGCAGTGCTAGGAGCACAGGGGTCACTGAAGCTTTCTTT. Translated: CSARSTGVTEAFF. The chain has TRBV20-1 and TRBJ1-1, with 7 bases aligning to TRBD1. The CDR3 has 13 residues. Germline CDR1 is DFQATT and CDR2 is SNEGSKA (reference sequence). Trimming at V came to 3 bases and at J to 4 bases, leaving 5 bases not matched to a gene.

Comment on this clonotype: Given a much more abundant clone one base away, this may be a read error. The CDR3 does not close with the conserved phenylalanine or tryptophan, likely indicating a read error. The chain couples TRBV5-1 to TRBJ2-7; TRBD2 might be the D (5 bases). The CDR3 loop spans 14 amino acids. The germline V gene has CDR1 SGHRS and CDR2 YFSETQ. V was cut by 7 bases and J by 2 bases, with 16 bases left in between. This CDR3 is CASSPAVGTYEQYY. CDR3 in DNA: TGCGCCAGCTCCCCTGCGGTCGGGACCTACGAGCAGTACTAC.

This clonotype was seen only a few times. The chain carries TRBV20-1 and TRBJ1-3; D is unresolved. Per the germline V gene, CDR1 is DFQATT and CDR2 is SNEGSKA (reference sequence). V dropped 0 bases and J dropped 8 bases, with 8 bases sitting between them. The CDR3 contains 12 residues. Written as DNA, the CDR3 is TGCAGTGCTAGAGATCAATCGGACACCATATATTTT. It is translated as CSARDQSDTIYF.